The 5 T cell receptor beta chains given below trace back to one sample, sequenced in a study of Tregs in tolerant kidney transplant recipients. Clones were read by immunoSEQ multiplex PCR, and TCRdb kept only the in-frame ones, dropping some. Altogether 80,000 or so clones are present, 90% to 95% being singletons, with the ten largest covering 1.6%. Mixed chimerism was transient after nonmyeloablative marrow transplants from related graft donors. The sample here was CD4+ T cells from blood (PBMCs), taken 24 months after the transplant. These receptors came from a human patient who received a combined kidney and bone marrow transplant. Some T cells may originate from the graft donor.

V and J are TRBV5-1 and TRBJ2-2; tentatively, D is TRBD1 (6 bases). Trimming removed 2 bases from V and 5 bases from J, with 25 bases in between. The CDR3 is 19 amino acids. Germline V gene data show CDR1 as SGHRS and CDR2 as YFSETQ. DNA of the CDR3: TGCGCCAGCAGCTTAACCTTCATCCGGACAGCCTTGGGGACCGGGGAGCTGTTTTTT. Residues: CASSLTFIRTALGTGELFF.

The V and J genes are TRBV4-3 and TRBJ2-1; 13 nucleotides agree with TRBD2. Germline assignment: CDR1 LGHNA and CDR2 YSLEER. V shed 1 base, J shed 10 bases, and the junction held 10 bases outside the gene matches. This CDR3 contains 17 residues. CDR3 sequence reads: CASSQGVGLAGAEEQFF. The CDR3 DNA is TGCGCCAGCAGCCAAGGGGTCGGACTAGCGGGAGCAGAGGAGCAGTTCTTC.

The chain links TRBV27 to TRBJ2-1; 8 nucleotides agree with TRBD2. Per the germline V gene, CDR1 is MNHEY and CDR2 is SMNVEV (reference sequence). Trimming took 5 bases from V and 6 from J; bases not matched to a gene: 9. CDR3 length: 15 residues. CDR3 bases: TGTGCCAGCAGTCGGGACGGGAGGGCCCCCAATGAGCAGTTCTTC. Protein: CASSRDGRAPNEQFF.

This chain uses TRBV5-1 with TRBJ1-1; no reliable D call. The CDR3 has 13 residues. V was trimmed by 5 bases and J by 0 bases, leaving 8 bases between them. Germline CDR1 is SGHRS and CDR2 is YFSETQ. CDR3 coding DNA: TGCGCCAGCAGGCCTGCAGTGAACACTGAAGCTTTCTTT. It encodes CASRPAVNTEAFF.

The rearrangement joins TRBV5-1 to TRBJ1-6, with 8 bases fitting TRBD1. Germline V gene lookup returns CDR1 SGHRS and CDR2 YFSETQ. The CDR3 runs to 15 residues. The V and J ends lost 3 bases and 9 bases, in that order; junction bases with no gene match: 8. The CDR3 loop is CASSSTDRGSSPLHF. In DNA, the CDR3 is TGCGCCAGCAGCTCAACCGACAGGGGAAGTTCACCCCTCCACTTT.